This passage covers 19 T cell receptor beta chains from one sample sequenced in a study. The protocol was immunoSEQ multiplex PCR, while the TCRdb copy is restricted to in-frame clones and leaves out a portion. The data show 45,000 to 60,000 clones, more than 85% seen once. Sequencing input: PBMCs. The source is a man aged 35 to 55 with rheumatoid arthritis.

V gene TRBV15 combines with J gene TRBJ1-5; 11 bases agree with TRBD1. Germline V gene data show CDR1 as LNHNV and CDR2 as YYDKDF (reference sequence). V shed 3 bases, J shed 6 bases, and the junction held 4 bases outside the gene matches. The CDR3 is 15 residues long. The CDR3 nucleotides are TGTGCCACCAGCAGTGGACAGGGGGCAGCTCAGCCCCAGCATTTT. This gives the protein CATSSGQGAAQPQHF.

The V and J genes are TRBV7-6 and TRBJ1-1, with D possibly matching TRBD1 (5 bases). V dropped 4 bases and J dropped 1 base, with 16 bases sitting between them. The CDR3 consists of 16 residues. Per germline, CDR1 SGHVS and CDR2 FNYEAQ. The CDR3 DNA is TGTGCCAGCAGCTCTTTAGCGGAAACAGGGAACACTGAAGCTTTCTTT. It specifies CASSSLAETGNTEAFF.

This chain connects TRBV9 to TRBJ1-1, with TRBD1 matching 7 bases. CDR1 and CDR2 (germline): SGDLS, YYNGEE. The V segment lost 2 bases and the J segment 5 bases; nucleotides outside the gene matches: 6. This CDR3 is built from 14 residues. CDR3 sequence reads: CASSVVQGGTEAFF. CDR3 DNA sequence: TGTGCCAGCAGCGTGGTCCAGGGGGGAACTGAAGCTTTCTTT.

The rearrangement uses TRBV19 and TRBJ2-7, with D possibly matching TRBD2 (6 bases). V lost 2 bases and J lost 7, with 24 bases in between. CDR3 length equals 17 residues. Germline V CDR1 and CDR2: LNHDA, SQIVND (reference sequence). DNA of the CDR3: TGTGCCAGTAGTATACGGGAAAGGGCCGGGACTGGGAAGGAGCAGTACTTC. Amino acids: CASSIRERAGTGKEQYF.

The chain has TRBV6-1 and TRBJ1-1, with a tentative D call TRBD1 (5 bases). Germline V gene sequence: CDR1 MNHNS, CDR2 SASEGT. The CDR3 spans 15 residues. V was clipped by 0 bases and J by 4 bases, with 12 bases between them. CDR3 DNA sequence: TGTGCCAGCAGTGAAGCCCCCGGGACGGGCACTGAAGCTTTCTTT. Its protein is CASSEAPGTGTEAFF.

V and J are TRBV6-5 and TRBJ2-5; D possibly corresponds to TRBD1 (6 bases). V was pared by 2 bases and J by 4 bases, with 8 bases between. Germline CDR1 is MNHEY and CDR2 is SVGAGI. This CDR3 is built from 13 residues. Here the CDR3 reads CASSYDRLETQYF. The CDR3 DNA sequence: TGTGCCAGCAGTTACGACAGGTTAGAGACCCAGTACTTC.

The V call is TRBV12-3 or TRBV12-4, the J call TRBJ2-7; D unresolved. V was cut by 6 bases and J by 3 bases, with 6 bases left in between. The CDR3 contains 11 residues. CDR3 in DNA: TGTGCCAGCAGCCTGGGCTACGAGCAGTACTTC. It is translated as CASSLGYEQYF.

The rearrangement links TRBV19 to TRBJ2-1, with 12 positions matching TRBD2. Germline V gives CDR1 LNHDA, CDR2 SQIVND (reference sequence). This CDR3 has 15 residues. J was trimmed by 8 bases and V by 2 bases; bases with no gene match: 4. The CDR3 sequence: CASSIPGLAGHEQFF. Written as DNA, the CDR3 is TGTGCCAGTAGTATACCGGGACTAGCGGGTCATGAGCAGTTCTTC.

CDR3 sequence reads: CASSPGLEETQYF. As DNA, the CDR3 is TGTGCCAGCAGCCCCGGGTTGGAAGAGACCCAGTACTTC. The chain links TRBV14 to TRBJ2-5, with D unresolved. The CDR3 sequence is 13 residues long. Trimming cost V 4 bases and J 3 bases, with 9 bases left between them. Germline-derived CDR1 and CDR2 are SGHDN and FVKESK.

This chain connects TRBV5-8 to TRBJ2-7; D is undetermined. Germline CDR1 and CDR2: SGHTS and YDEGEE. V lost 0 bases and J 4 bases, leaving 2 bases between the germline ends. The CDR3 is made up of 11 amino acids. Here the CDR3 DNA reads TGTGCCAGCAGCTTGGCGTACGAGCAGTACTTC. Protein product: CASSLAYEQYF.

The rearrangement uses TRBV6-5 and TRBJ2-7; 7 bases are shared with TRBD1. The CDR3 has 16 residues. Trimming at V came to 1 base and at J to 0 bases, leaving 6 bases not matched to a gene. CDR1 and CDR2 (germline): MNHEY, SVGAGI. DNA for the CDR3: TGTGCCAGCAGTTACTTAGGACAGGCCCTCTCCTACGAGCAGTACTTC. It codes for CASSYLGQALSYEQYF.

CDR3 sequence reads: CASSLEGRGVDYGYTF. The CDR3 bases are TGTGCCAGCAGCTTAGAGGGTCGAGGTGTGGACTATGGCTACACCTTC. The chain couples TRBV11-2 to TRBJ1-2; D is unresolved. Germline V gene data show CDR1 as SGHAT and CDR2 as FQNNGV. There are 16 residues in the CDR3. Trimming took off 0 bases at V and 3 bases at J, with 14 bases between the two ends.

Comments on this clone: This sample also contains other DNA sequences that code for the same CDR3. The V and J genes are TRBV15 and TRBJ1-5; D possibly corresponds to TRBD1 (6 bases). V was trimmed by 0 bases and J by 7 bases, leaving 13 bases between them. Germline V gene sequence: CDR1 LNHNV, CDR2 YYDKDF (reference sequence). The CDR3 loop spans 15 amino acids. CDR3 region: CATSRDRGVRQPQHF. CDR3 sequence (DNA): TGTGCCACCAGCAGAGACAGGGGAGTAAGACAGCCCCAGCATTTT.

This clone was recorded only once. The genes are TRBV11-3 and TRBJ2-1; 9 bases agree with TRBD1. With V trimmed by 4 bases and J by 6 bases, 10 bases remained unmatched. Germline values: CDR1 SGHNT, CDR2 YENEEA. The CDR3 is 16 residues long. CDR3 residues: CASSSGQGRKANEQFF. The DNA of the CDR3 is TGTGCCAGCAGCTCGGGACAGGGACGGAAAGCCAATGAGCAGTTCTTC.

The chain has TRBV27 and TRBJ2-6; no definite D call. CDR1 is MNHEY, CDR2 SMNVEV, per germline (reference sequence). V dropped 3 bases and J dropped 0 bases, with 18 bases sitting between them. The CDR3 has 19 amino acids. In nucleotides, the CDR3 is TGTGCCAGCAGTTTGTGGTGGGTCGGGTCACGCTCTGGGGCCAACGTCCTGACTTTC. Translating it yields CASSLWWVGSRSGANVLTF.

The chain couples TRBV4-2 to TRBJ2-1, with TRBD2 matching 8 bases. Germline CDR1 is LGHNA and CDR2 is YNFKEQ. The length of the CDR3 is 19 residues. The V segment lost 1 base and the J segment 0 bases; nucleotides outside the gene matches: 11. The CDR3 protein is CASSQGLSGLGSSYNEQFF. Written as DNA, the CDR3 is TGTGCCAGCAGCCAAGGATTGTCGGGACTAGGGAGCTCCTACAATGAGCAGTTCTTC.

The CDR3 DNA reads TGTGCCAGCAGCCAGCGGGAGAGGGTATTATTCTTC. Its translation is CASSQRERVLFF. The chain combines TRBV5-5 with TRBJ2-1; 8 bases align to TRBD2. Per the germline V gene, CDR1 is SGHKS and CDR2 is YYEKEE (reference sequence). The CDR3 length is 12 residues. J gave up 16 bases and V 4 bases, and 10 bases lay outside the gene matches.

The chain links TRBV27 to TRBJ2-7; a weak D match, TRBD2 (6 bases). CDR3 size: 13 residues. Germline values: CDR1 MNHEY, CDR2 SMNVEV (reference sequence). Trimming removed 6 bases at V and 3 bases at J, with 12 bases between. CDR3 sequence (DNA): TGTGCCAGCAGGGGGACTTTACTCTACGAGCAGTACTTC. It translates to CASRGTLLYEQYF.

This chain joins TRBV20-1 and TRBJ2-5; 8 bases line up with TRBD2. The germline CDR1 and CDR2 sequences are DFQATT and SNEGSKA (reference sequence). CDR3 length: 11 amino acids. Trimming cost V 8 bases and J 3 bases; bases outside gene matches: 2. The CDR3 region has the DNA TGCAGTTCGGGGGGGGAAGAGACCCAGTACTTC. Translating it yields CSSGGEETQYF.